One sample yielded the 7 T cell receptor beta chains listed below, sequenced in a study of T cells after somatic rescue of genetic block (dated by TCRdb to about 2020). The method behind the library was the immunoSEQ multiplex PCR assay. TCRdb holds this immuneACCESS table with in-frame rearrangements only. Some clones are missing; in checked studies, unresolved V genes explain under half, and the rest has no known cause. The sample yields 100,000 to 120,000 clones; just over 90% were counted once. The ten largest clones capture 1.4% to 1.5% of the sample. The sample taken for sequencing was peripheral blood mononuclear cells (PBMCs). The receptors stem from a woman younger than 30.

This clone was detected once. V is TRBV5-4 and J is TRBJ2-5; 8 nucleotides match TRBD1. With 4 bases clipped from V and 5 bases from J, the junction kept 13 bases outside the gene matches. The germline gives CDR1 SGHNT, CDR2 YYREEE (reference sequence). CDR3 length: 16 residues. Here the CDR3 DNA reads TGTGCCAGCAGCCTCCCGCCAGGGGGCGCCAGGGAGACCCAGTACTTC. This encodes CASSLPPGGARETQYF.

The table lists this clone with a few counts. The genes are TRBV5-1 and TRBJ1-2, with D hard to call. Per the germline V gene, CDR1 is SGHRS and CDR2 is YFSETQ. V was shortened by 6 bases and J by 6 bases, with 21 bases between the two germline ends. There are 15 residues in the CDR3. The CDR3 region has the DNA TGCGCCAGCATGAAGGAAACCGGACTACCTCATGGCTACACCTTC. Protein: CASMKETGLPHGYTF.

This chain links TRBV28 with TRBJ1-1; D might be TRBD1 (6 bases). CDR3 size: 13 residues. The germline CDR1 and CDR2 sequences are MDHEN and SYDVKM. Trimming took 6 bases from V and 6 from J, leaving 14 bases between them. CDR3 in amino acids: CASSLIGQSEAFF. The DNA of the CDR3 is TGTGCCAGCAGCTTAATAGGACAGTCTGAAGCTTTCTTT.

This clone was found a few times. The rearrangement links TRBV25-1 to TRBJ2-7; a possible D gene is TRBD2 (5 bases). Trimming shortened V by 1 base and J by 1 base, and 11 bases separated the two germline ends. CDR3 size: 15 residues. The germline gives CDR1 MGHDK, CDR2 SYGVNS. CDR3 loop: CASSESHGESYEQYF. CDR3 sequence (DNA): TGTGCCAGCAGTGAATCCCACGGGGAGTCCTACGAGCAGTACTTC.

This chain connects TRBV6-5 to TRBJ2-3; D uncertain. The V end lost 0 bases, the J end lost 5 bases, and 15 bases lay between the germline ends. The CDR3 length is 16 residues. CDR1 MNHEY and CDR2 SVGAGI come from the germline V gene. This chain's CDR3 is CASSYSTARPGDTQYF. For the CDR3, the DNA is TGTGCCAGCAGTTACTCGACGGCCCGGCCGGGAGATACGCAGTATTTT.

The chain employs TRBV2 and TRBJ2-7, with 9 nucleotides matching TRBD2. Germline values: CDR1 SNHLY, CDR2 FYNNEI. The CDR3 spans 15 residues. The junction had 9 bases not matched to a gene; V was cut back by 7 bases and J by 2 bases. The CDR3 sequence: CASKALAGLTYEQYF. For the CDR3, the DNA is TGTGCCAGCAAGGCCCTAGCGGGGCTTACCTACGAGCAGTACTTC.

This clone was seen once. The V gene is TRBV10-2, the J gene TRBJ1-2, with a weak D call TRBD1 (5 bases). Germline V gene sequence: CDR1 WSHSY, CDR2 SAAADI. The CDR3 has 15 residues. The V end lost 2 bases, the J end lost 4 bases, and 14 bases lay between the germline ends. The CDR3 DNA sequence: TGCGCCAGCAGTGAGCTGCCGGGACCGAGCTATGGCTACACCTTC. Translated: CASSELPGPSYGYTF.